This T cell receptor beta chain was retrieved from a study of cytomegalovirus exposure and HLA in healthy donors. Study findings and constraints: In vitro, a few CMV-associated chains proved specific for CMV antigens. Associated with cytomegalovirus, according to the listing, were 170 or so TCR beta chains.

Trimming removed 0 bases at V and 16 bases at J, with 16 bases between. This CDR3 contains 14 residues. CDR1 and CDR2 from the germline V gene are MNHNY and SVGAGI (reference sequence). Method: immunoSEQ multiplex PCR; TCRdb's copy keeps in-frame clones and lacks some. The sample records about 54,000 clones, approximately 90% being singletons. With regard to this clone: Its matching antigen is unknown.

This receptor was taken from a woman under 30 in good health and CMV-seropositive. The chain links TRBV6-6 to TRBJ1-6; unclear D gene. Specimen: PBMCs. Written as DNA, the CDR3 is TGTGCCAGCAGTTACTCGACCGAGGAGCTACCACTCCACTTT. It codes for CASSYSTEELPLHF.